The 8 T cell receptor beta chains given below trace back to one sample, sequenced in a study of early T cells in non-severe SARS-CoV-2 infection. TCRdb independently ran MiXCR on the 5' RACE reads; one entry per CDR3 protein. The sample contains 45,000 to 70,000 distinct CDR3 sequences, around 10% of which appear only once. Sequencing used whole blood. These receptor sequences come from an adult who was a healthcare worker with PCR-confirmed SARS-CoV-2 infection or an uninfected control (not recorded which).

This clonotype was seen repeatedly, ten times or more. The V call is TRBV4-1, the J call TRBJ2-7; D unresolved. V dropped 0 bases and J dropped 0 bases, with 9 bases sitting between them. CDR1 is MGHRA and CDR2 is YSYEKL in the germline V gene. The length of the CDR3 is 15 residues. DNA for the CDR3: TGCGCCAGCAGCCAAGATAGAGGTAGCTCCTACGAGCAGTACTTC. Amino acids: CASSQDRGSSYEQYF.

The V gene is TRBV3-1, the J gene TRBJ1-2, with D hard to call. Germline assignment: CDR1 LGHDT and CDR2 YNNKEL (reference sequence). This CDR3 is 14 amino acids long. Trimming took 0 bases from V and 5 from J, leaving 10 bases between them. CDR3 sequence (DNA): TGTGCCAGCAGCCAAGATCGGACCTCTTATGGCTACACCTTC. This codes for CASSQDRTSYGYTF. Full variable domain (outside the CDR3, taken from reference TRBV3-1 and TRBJ1-2): DTAVSQTPKYLVTQMGNDKSIKCEQNLGHDTMYWYKQDSKKFLKIMFSYNNKELIINETVPNRFSPKSPDKAHLNLHINSLELGDSAVYFCASSQDRTSYGYTFGSGTRLTVV.

This clonotype occurred a few times. The chain employs TRBV20-1 and TRBJ2-5; 7 positions agree with TRBD2. With 4 bases clipped from V and 5 bases from J, the junction kept 10 bases outside the gene matches. The CDR3 runs to 14 residues. Germline CDR1 is DFQATT and CDR2 is SNEGSKA (reference sequence). The CDR3 sequence: CSANQHGGFETQYF. The CDR3 DNA is TGCAGTGCTAATCAACACGGGGGGTTTGAGACCCAGTACTTC.

The chain couples TRBV5-1 to TRBJ2-7, with D tentatively TRBD1 (6 bases). Germline V gives CDR1 SGHRS, CDR2 YFSETQ. This CDR3 has 15 amino acids. The ends were cut back, 4 bases at V and 1 base at J, with 15 bases in the middle. The CDR3 nucleotides are TGCGCCAGCAGCCCGAGGGACACCTTTTCCTACGAGCAGTACTTC. This translates into CASSPRDTFSYEQYF.

Comment on this clonotype: A much larger clone is a single base away; this may be a read error. The chain recombines TRBV6-2 or TRBV6-3 with TRBJ2-1; D is perhaps TRBD1 or TRBD2 (5 bases each). Per germline, CDR1 MNHEY and CDR2 SVGEGT. The CDR3 is 17 residues long. This CDR3 is CASSYSKGRGSCNEQFF. The CDR3 coding sequence is TGTGCCAGCAGTTACTCGAAGGGACGCGGCTCCTGCAATGAGCAGTTCTTC.

J is TRBJ2-3 and V is TRBV20-1; unclear D gene. Trimming took off 5 bases at V and 3 bases at J, with 15 bases between the two ends. The CDR3 totals 14 residues. CDR1 and CDR2 from the germline V gene are DFQATT and SNEGSKA (reference sequence). CDR3 sequence: CSAADLLETDTQYF. The CDR3 DNA follows: TGCAGTGCTGCAGACCTGTTAGAGACAGATACGCAGTATTTT.

This rearrangement joins TRBV4-1 to TRBJ2-1; 11 bases line up with TRBD1. The junction had 16 bases not matched to a gene; V was cut back by 5 bases and J by 10 bases. Per germline, CDR1 MGHRA and CDR2 YSYEKL. The length of the CDR3 is 17 residues. For the CDR3, the DNA is TGCGCCAGCAGCTTACGGACAGGGGGCAGCTCGATCAAGGAGCAGTTCTTC. Protein: CASSLRTGGSSIKEQFF.

This clonotype was seen a handful of times. The chain employs TRBV27 and TRBJ2-2; 7 positions match TRBD1. V lost 5 bases and J lost 8; bases outside the gene matches: 8. The CDR3 length is 14 residues. The germline CDR1 and CDR2 sequences are MNHEY and SMNVEV (reference sequence). The CDR3 loop is CASSVTGSSGELFF. The CDR3 DNA sequence: TGTGCCAGCAGTGTGACAGGGTCATCAGGGGAGCTGTTTTTT.